This T cell receptor (beta chain) was captured by sequencing in a study of CD8 T cells in Susac syndrome. Study-level findings and limits: The authors acknowledged that their TCR sequencing and HLA analysis involved a relatively small number of individuals.

Concerning this clonotype: The target antigen is unknown.

CDR3 size: 15 residues. CDR1 is MGHRA and CDR2 is YSYEKL in the germline V gene. The trim removed 0 bases at V and 4 bases at J, leaving 4 bases unmatched. The multiple sclerosis control group was made up of treatment-naive patients with stable or active relapsing-remitting disease. With random hexamers, 0.5 to 1 ug RNA was reverse transcribed. With immunoSEQ multiplex PCR, TCR beta CDR3 was amplified across 54 Vbeta and 13 Jbeta. TCRdb reprocessed the immunoSEQ multiplex PCR reads with MiXCR, giving one entry per CDR3 protein. The data hold approximately 150,000 distinct CDR3 sequences, with 80% to 85% observed a single time.

The sequencing sample was made of CD8+ T cells from PBMCs. This rearrangement joins TRBV4-1 to TRBJ2-5; 8 bases match TRBD1. The receptor was derived from a human donor with multiple sclerosis. CDR3 loop: CASSQEDRVSETQYF. For the CDR3, the DNA is TGCGCCAGCAGCCAAGAGGACAGGGTTTCAGAGACCCAGTACTTC.